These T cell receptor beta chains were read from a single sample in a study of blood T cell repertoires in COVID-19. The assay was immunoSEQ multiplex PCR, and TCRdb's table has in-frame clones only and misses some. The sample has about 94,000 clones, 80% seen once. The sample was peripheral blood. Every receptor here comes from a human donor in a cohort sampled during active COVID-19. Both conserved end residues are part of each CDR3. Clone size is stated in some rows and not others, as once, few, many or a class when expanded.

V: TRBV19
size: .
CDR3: CASSRTGVQSNQPQHF

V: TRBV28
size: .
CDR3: CASTLENRLNYGYTF

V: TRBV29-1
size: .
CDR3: CSVERQTNYGYTF

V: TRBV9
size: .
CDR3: CASGQEADPGGMNEQYF

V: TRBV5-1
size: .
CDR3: CASSLIGTGNQETQYF

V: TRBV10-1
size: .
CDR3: CASSDTGTGITELFF

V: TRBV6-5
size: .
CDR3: CASSYEGVRREQYF

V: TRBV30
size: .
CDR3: CAWSLGLQNTEAFF

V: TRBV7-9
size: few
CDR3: CASSSGQGNQETQYF

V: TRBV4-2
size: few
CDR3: CASSQVGTNTEAFF

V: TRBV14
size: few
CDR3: CASSPGYEQYF

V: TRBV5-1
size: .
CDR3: CASSSGTGGNEQFF

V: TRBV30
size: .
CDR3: CAWSDSRNQPQHF

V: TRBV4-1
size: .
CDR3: CASSQPFGNQPQHF

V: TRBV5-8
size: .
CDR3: CASILAGGYAEQYF

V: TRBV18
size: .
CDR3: CASSPDRALGTF

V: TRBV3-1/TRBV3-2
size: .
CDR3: CASSQASGSGYEQYF

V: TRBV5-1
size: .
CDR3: CASSLLVGTEAFF

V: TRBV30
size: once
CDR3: CAWSWTGGQGYTF

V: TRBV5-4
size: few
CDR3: CASSLRGTREQYF

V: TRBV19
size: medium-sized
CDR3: CASSIDREGAEQYF

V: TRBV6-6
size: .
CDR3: CASSYMLAGSYEQYF

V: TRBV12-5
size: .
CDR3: CASGMTGSYEQYF

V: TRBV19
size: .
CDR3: CASRNFDRGGETQYF

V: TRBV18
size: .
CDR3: CASSPTTLYGRGTDTQYF

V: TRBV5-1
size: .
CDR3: CASSLGTSRSADTQYF

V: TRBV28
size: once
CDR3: CASRALRQSYEQYF

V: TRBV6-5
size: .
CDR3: CASSYGGGTTEAFF

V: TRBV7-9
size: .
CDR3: CASSLGTAYEQYF

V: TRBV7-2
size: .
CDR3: CASSVYVSGSWSYEQYF

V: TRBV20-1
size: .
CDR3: CSASPSGGYNEQFF

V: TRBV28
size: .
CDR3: CASRDGHLNTEAFF

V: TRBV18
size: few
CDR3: CASSPPGTSGGYEQYF

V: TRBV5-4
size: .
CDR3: CASSRPRDQANYGYTF

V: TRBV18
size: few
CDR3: CASSPLSGTGNHEQYF

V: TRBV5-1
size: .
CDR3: CASSSGLAGTWINEQFF

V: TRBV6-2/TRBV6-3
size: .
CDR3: CASSYPGSNEQFF